This T cell receptor beta chain was identified during a study of blood T cell repertoires in COVID-19. Study-level information: The origin of the acute and convalescent COVID-19 samples was the United States, Italy and Spain. Sample material is recorded as cDNA or gDNA derived from T cells, B-cell-depleted T cells, or PBMCs.

Original methodology: The assay estimated nucleated cells by amplifying reference gene primers. Sequencing was performed with immunoSEQ multiplex PCR; in TCRdb, only in-frame clones are kept and a portion is missing. V and J calls and clone size are copied from that table; D and trimming were computed from the DNA. The table has under 65,000 clones, about 86% seen once. The TCR sequence derives from a man aged 55 to 70 with acute or convalescent COVID-19. The sequenced sample consisted of peripheral blood.

The CDR3: CASSEQTGTNEKLFF. CDR3 nucleotides: TGCGCCAGCAGCGAACAGACAGGGACTAATGAAAAACTGTTTTTT. The chain uses TRBV5-1 and TRBJ1-4, with TRBD1 matching over 7 bases. CDR3 length equals 15 residues. J gave up 2 bases and V 4 bases, and 5 bases lay outside the gene matches. Looked up from germline, CDR1 is SGHRS and CDR2 is YFSETQ.